The 16 T cell receptor beta chains below were found in one sample sequenced in a study of T cells in Graves' hyperthyroidism and ophthalmopathy. It was RNA transcripts that yielded the amplified TCR beta CDR3 regions. Researchers ran a first-round RT-PCR on the TCR CDR3 using the HTBI primer set. TCRdb reprocessed the multiplex PCR reads with MiXCR, giving one entry per CDR3 protein. The sample yields about half a million distinct CDR3 sequences, 22% seen once. Sequencing used blood. The receptors shown here come from a woman aged 70-85 years with Graves' ophthalmopathy.

At least ten counts were recorded for this clonotype. V gene TRBV28 combines with J gene TRBJ1-5; D unresolved. Germline CDR1 is MDHEN and CDR2 is SYDVKM. V lost 3 bases and J lost 4, with 13 bases in between. The CDR3 totals 15 residues. The CDR3 coding sequence is TGTGCCAGCAGTTTTCACACCGACGGGAATCAGCCCCAGCATTTT. This sequence encodes CASSFHTDGNQPQHF.

This chain joins TRBV18 and TRBJ2-3; a possible D gene is TRBD2 (6 bases). Trimming shortened V by 5 bases and J by 0 bases, and 21 bases separated the two germline ends. Germline loops: CDR1 KGHSH, CDR2 LQKENI. The CDR3 runs to 18 residues. CDR3 bases: TGTGCCAGCTCATCCGCCCGAGCTACGGGGACTAGCACAGATACGCAGTATTTT. It codes for CASSSARATGTSTDTQYF.

V gene TRBV3-1 combines with J gene TRBJ1-2; TRBD1 aligns across 8 bases. The germline gives CDR1 LGHDT, CDR2 YNNKEL (reference sequence). J was trimmed by 8 bases and V by 1 base; bases with no gene match: 3. This CDR3 contains 13 residues. CDR3 DNA sequence: TGTGCCAGCAGCCAAGGCAGGGGGCGAGGCTACACCTTC. It yields the protein CASSQGRGRGYTF. Using reference TRBV3-1 and TRBJ1-2 for the parts outside the CDR3, the full variable domain is DTAVSQTPKYLVTQMGNDKSIKCEQNLGHDTMYWYKQDSKKFLKIMFSYNNKELIINETVPNRFSPKSPDKAHLNLHINSLELGDSAVYFCASSQGRGRGYTFGSGTRLTVV.

This clonotype was detected only once. The rearrangement uses TRBV18 and TRBJ2-3; D is unclear. Trimming took off 3 bases at V and 0 bases at J, with 10 bases between the two ends. Germline values: CDR1 KGHSH, CDR2 LQKENI. The CDR3 consists of 15 residues. The CDR3 spells CASSPPPVSTDTQYF. CDR3 in DNA: TGTGCCAGCTCACCCCCGCCAGTAAGCACAGATACGCAGTATTTT.

This clonotype was counted at least ten times. The chain links TRBV6-1 to TRBJ2-7; D is ambiguous. Per the germline V gene, CDR1 is MNHNS and CDR2 is SASEGT. The CDR3 length is 16 residues. V was cut by 7 bases and J by 1 base, with 20 bases left in between. CDR3 in amino acids: CASTGKGAQASYEQYF. The CDR3 nucleotides are TGTGCCAGCACGGGTAAGGGCGCCCAGGCGTCCTACGAGCAGTACTTC.

This clonotype was seen only a few times. The chain employs TRBV27 and TRBJ2-7; 8 bases match TRBD1. The trim removed 5 bases at V and 6 bases at J, leaving 21 bases unmatched. CDR3 size: 18 residues. Looked up from germline, CDR1 is MNHEY and CDR2 is SMNVEV (reference sequence). CDR3 in amino acids: CASSLLDRAGIAWGEQYF. As DNA, the CDR3 is TGTGCCAGCAGTCTACTGGACAGGGCGGGGATTGCCTGGGGCGAGCAGTACTTC.

In its sample, this clonotype was seen many times. The chain carries TRBV12-3 or TRBV12-4 and TRBJ2-5; D may match TRBD1 or TRBD2 (5 bases each). This CDR3 has 13 amino acids. The V end was cut by 3 bases, the J end by 1 base, with 6 bases between. This CDR3 reads CASSFGTQETQYF. The CDR3 nucleotides are TGTGCCAGCAGTTTCGGGACCCAAGAGACCCAGTACTTC.

The chain joins TRBV9 to TRBJ2-1, with 7 positions matching TRBD1. Germline V CDR1 and CDR2: SGDLS, YYNGEE. The V gene end was trimmed by 2 bases and the J gene end by 2 bases; junction bases not matched to a gene: 4. The CDR3 totals 15 residues. The CDR3 here is CASSVEGGTYNEQFF. The CDR3 nucleotides read TGTGCCAGCAGCGTCGAAGGGGGCACCTACAATGAGCAGTTCTTC.

The sample holds a few counts of this clonotype. The gene calls are TRBV10-1 and TRBJ1-2, with no clear D. V was cut by 0 bases and J by 4 bases, with 9 bases left in between. This CDR3 comprises 14 residues. Germline-derived CDR1 and CDR2 are WNHNN and SYGVQD (reference sequence). CDR3 DNA: TGCGCCAGCAGTGAGTCGGCCATCGGCTATGGCTACACCTTC. It yields the protein CASSESAIGYGYTF.

The rearrangement uses TRBV6-1 and TRBJ2-7; TRBD1 matches 8 bases. There are 15 residues in the CDR3. Trimming at V came to 6 bases and at J to 5 bases, leaving 12 bases not matched to a gene. CDR1 and CDR2 (germline): MNHNS, SASEGT. The CDR3 DNA is TGTGCCAGCAGGCGTGGACAGGGAGGAACTGACGAGCAGTACTTC. This codes for CASRRGQGGTDEQYF.

V gene TRBV6-1 combines with J gene TRBJ1-4; TRBD1 might be the D (5 bases). The CDR3 sequence is 15 residues long. Trimming took off 2 bases at V and 2 bases at J, with 9 bases between the two ends. From germline, CDR1 is MNHNS and CDR2 SASEGT. CDR3: CASSESRVTNEKLFF. CDR3 sequence (DNA): TGTGCCAGCAGTGAAAGCAGGGTGACTAATGAAAAACTGTTTTTT.

The J gene is TRBJ2-7, the V gene TRBV2; D is perhaps TRBD1 (6 bases). The CDR3 extends over 14 amino acids. The germline V and J ends were trimmed by 7 bases and 2 bases, with 15 bases remaining between them. The germline CDR1 and CDR2 sequences are SNHLY and FYNNEI. The CDR3 spells CASIRDRGTYEQYF. The CDR3 nucleotides read TGTGCCAGCATCCGGGATAGGGGGACCTACGAGCAGTACTTC.

This clonotype has just a few counts. This chain connects TRBV6-4 to TRBJ1-6; D remains ambiguous. CDR1 is MRHNA, CDR2 SNTAGT, per germline. The CDR3 consists of 14 residues. Trimming left V 5 bases short and J 4 bases short, with 9 bases between. CDR3 in DNA: TGTGCCAGCAGTCGGGATTTATATAATTCACCCCTCCACTTT. This sequence encodes CASSRDLYNSPLHF.

The gene calls are TRBV12-5 and TRBJ1-2; D possibly corresponds to TRBD1 (6 bases). CDR1 is LGHNT and CDR2 is FRNRAP in the germline V gene. The V end was cut by 0 bases, the J end by 4 bases, with 9 bases between. The CDR3 has 14 residues. CDR3 nucleotide sequence: TGTGCTAGTGGTTTGGTCCGGACAGTCTATGGCTACACCTTC. Translated, it gives CASGLVRTVYGYTF.

The CDR3: CASSLLASGRVQTDTQYF. The CDR3 bases are TGCGCCAGCAGCTTGCTGGCTAGCGGGAGGGTGCAAACAGATACGCAGTATTTT. V is TRBV5-1 and J is TRBJ2-3, with 12 bases that match TRBD2. The V gene's germline CDR1 is SGHRS and CDR2 YFSETQ. The V gene end was trimmed by 1 base and the J gene end by 3 bases; junction bases not matched to a gene: 9. This CDR3 region has 18 residues.

The chain carries TRBV20-1 and TRBJ2-1; 9 bases are a match to TRBD2. The CDR3 is made up of 13 amino acids. The J segment lost 7 bases and the V segment lost 6 bases, leaving 7 bases of the junction unmatched. Per the germline V gene, CDR1 is DFQATT and CDR2 is SNEGSKA (reference sequence). CDR3 sequence reads: CSATSGLGNEQFF. In DNA form, the CDR3 reads TGCAGTGCAACTAGCGGGTTGGGGAATGAGCAGTTCTTC.